This T cell receptor beta chain was identified in a study of cytomegalovirus exposure and HLA in healthy donors. General observations from the study: According to an earlier analysis, most TCR beta V segments yielded productive rearrangements about 87% or about 30% of the time. Most TCR sequences were uncommon, yet certain public TCRs appeared in many donors. Altogether, some 170 TCR beta chains were recorded as cytomegalovirus-associated.

PCR involved 60 Vbeta and 13 Jbeta primers. Original handling: In a later analysis, of around 85 million unique beta chains, 9 million to 11 million appeared in at least two donors. Produced via immunoSEQ multiplex PCR; TCRdb's table is partial and in-frame only. V, J and clone size reflect that table, while D and trimming were determined from the DNA. The data contain about 150,000 clones, approximately 83% of them singletons. Concerning this clone itself: Its antigen is undetermined.

This CDR3 comprises 16 residues. From germline, CDR1 is SEHNR and CDR2 FQNEAQ (reference sequence). The J segment lost 3 bases and the V segment lost 5 bases, leaving 12 bases of the junction unmatched. The sequence was collected from a woman between 35 and 50 years old in good health and CMV-seronegative. Sequencing was carried out using PBMCs. The chain joins TRBV7-9 to TRBJ2-7; 8 bases line up with TRBD1. CDR3 region: CASSIAGGYRDYEQYF. The CDR3 DNA reads TGTGCCAGCAGCATCGCAGGGGGCTATAGGGACTACGAGCAGTACTTC.